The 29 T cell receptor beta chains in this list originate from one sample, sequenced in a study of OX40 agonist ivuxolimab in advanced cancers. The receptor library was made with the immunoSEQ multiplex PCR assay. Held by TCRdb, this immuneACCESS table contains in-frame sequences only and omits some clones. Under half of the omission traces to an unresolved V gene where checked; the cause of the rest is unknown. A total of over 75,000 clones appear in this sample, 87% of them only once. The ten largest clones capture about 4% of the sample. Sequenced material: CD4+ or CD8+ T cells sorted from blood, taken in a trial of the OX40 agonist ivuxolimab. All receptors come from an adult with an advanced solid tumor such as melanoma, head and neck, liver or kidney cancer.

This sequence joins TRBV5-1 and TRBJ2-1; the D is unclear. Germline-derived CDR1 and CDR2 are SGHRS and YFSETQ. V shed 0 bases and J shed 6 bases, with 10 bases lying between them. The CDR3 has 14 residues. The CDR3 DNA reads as TGCGCCAGCAGCTTGGAAGCCCCTCCCAATGAGCAGTTCTTC. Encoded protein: CASSLEAPPNEQFF. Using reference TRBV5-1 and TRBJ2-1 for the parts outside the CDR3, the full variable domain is KAGVTQTPRYLIKTRGQQVTLSCSPISGHRSVSWYQQTPGQGLQFLFEYFSETQRNKGNFPGRFSGRQFSNSRSEMNVSTLELGDSALYLCASSLEAPPNEQFFGPGTRLTVL.

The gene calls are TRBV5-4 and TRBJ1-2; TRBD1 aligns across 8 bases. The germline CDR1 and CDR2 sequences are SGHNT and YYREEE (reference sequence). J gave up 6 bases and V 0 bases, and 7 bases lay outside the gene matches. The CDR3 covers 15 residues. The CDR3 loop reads CASSLGGQGVDGYTF. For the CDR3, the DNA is TGTGCCAGCAGCTTGGGAGGACAGGGTGTCGATGGCTACACCTTC.

CDR3 nucleotide sequence: TGCGCCACCGGGTCCAGCGGGAGTACGGTAGATACGCAGTATTTT. Protein sequence: CATGSSGSTVDTQYF. This chain links TRBV10-1 with TRBJ2-3; 8 bases map to TRBD2. This CDR3 is built from 15 residues. The germline V gene has CDR1 WNHNN and CDR2 SYGVQD (reference sequence). J gave up 5 bases and V 10 bases, and 14 bases lay outside the gene matches.

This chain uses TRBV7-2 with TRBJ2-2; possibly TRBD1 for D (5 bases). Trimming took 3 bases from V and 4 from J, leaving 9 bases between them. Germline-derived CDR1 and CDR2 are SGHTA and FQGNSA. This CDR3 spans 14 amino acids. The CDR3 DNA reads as TGTGCCAGCAGCTTTGACCAGGGCACCGGGGAGCTGTTTTTT. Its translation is CASSFDQGTGELFF.

In nucleotides, the CDR3 is TGTGCCAGCAGTTCCACGACCACCACTAACACGTACTTC. This gives the protein CASSSTTTTNTYF. The chain couples TRBV28 to TRBJ2-5; no reliable D call. Trimming removed 4 bases at V and 13 bases at J, with 19 bases between. Germline V gives CDR1 MDHEN, CDR2 SYDVKM. This CDR3 spans 13 amino acids.

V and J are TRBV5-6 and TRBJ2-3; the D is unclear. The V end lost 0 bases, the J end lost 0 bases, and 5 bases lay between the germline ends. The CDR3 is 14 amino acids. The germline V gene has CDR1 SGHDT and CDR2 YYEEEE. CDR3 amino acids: CASSLVASTDTQYF. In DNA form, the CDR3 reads TGTGCCAGCAGCTTGGTGGCGAGCACAGATACGCAGTATTTT.

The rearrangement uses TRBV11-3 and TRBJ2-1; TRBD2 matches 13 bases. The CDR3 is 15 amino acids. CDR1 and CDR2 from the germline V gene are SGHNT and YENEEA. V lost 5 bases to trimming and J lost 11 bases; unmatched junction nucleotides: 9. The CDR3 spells CASSELAGGGNKQFF. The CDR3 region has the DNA TGTGCCAGCAGCGAACTAGCGGGAGGGGGTAATAAGCAGTTCTTC.

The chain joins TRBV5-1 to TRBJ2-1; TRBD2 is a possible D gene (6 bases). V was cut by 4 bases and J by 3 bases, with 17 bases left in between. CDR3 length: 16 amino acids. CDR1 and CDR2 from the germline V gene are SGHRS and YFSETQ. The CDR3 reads CASSGSGTGVYNEQFF. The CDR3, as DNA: TGCGCCAGCAGCGGTTCCGGGACTGGAGTCTACAATGAGCAGTTCTTC.

The CDR3 sequence: CAWSLGLAGTDTQYF. DNA for the CDR3: TGTGCCTGGAGTCTCGGGCTAGCGGGCACAGATACGCAGTATTTT. The chain recombines TRBV30 with TRBJ2-3, with TRBD2 matching 7 bases. This CDR3 comprises 15 residues. V was pared by 2 bases and J by 1 base, with 6 bases of the junction left unmatched. In germline, CDR1 is GTSNPN, CDR2 SVGIG (reference sequence).

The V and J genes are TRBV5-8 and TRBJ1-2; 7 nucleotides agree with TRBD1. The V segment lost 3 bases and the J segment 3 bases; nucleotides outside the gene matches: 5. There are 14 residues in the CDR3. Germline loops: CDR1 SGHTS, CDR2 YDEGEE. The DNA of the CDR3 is TGTGCCAGCAGCTCTTACAGGGGCGACTATGGCTACACCTTC. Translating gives CASSSYRGDYGYTF.

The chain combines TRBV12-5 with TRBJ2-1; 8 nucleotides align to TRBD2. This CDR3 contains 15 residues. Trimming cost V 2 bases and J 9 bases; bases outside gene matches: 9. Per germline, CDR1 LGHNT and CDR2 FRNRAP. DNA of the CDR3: TGTGCTAGTGGTTTGCTAAGCGGGAGTCCTAGTGAGCAGTTCTTC. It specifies CASGLLSGSPSEQFF.

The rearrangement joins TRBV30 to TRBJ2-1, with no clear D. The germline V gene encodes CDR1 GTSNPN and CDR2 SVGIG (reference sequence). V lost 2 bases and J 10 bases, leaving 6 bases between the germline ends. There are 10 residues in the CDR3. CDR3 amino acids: CAWSSLEQFF. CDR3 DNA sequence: TGTGCCTGGAGTTCGCTGGAGCAGTTCTTC.

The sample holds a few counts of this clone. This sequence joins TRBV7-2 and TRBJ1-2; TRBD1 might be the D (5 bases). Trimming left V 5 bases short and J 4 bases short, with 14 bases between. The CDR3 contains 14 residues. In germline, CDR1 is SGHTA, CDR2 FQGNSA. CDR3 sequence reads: CASSAGLGGYGYTF. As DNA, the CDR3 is TGTGCCAGCAGCGCTGGGCTCGGGGGCTATGGCTACACCTTC.

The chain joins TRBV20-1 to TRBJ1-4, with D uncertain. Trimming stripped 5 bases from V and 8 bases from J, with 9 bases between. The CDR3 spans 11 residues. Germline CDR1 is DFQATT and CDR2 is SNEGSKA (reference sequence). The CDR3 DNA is TGCAGTGCTCAGGTGGGAGAAAAACTGTTTTTT. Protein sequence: CSAQVGEKLFF.

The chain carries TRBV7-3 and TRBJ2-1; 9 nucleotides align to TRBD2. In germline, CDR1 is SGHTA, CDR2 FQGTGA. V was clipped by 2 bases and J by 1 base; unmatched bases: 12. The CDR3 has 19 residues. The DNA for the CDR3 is TGTGCCAGCAGCTTACAGCGTCTAGCGGGGCGAGGTTCCTACAATGAGCAGTTCTTC. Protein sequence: CASSLQRLAGRGSYNEQFF.

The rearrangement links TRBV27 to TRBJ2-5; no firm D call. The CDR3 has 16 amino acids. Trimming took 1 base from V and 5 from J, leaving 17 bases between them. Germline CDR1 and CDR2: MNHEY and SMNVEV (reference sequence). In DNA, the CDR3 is TGTGCCAGCAGTTTATATCGCGTGGGCACAGCGGAGACCCAGTACTTC. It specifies CASSLYRVGTAETQYF.

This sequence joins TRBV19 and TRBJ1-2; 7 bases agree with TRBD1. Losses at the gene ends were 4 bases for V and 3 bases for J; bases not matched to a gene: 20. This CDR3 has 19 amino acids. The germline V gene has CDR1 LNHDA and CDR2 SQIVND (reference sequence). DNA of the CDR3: TGTGCCAGTAGTACCCTGCCTTCGACAGGGTCGATCTGGGACTATGGCTACACCTTC. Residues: CASSTLPSTGSIWDYGYTF.

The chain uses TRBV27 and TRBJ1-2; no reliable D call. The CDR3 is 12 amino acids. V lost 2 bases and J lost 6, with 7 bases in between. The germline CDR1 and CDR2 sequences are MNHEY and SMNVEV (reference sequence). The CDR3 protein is CASSLNGDGYTF. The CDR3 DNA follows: TGTGCCAGCAGTTTAAATGGGGATGGCTACACCTTC.

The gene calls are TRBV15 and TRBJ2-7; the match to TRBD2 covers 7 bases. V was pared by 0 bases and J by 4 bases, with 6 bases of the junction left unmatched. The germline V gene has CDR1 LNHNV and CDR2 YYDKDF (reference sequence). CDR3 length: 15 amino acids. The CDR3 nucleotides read TGTGCCACCAGCAGAGATGCTAGCGGCAAATACGAGCAGTACTTC. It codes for CATSRDASGKYEQYF.

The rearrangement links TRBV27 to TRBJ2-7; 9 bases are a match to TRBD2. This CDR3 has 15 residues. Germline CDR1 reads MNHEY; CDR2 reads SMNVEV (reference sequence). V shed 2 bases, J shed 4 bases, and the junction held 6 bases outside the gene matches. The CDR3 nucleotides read TGTGCCAGCAGTTTAGGCCCTAGCGGGATATACGAGCAGTACTTC. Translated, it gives CASSLGPSGIYEQYF.

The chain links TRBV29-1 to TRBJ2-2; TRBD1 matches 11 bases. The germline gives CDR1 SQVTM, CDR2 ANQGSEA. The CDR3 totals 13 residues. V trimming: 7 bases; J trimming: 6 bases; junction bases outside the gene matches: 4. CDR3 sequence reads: CSGRTGGSGELFF. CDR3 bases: TGCAGCGGGAGGACAGGGGGCTCCGGGGAGCTGTTTTTT.

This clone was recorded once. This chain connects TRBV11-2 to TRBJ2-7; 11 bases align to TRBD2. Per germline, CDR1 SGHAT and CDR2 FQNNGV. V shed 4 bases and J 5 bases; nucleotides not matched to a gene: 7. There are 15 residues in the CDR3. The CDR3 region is CASSSTSGRMHEQYF. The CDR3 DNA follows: TGTGCCAGCAGCTCAACTAGCGGGAGAATGCACGAGCAGTACTTC. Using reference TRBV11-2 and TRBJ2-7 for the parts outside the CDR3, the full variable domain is EAGVAQSPRYKIIEKRQSVAFWCNPISGHATLYWYQQILGQGPKLLIQFQNNGVVDDSQLPKDRFSAERLKGVDSTLKIQPAKLEDSAVYLCASSSTSGRMHEQYFGPGTRLTVT.

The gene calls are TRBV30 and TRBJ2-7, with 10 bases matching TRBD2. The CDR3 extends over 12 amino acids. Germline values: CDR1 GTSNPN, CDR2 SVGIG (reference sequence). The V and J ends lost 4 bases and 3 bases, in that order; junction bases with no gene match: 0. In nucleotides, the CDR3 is TGTGCCTGGACTAGCGGGAGCTACGAGCAGTACTTC. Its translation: CAWTSGSYEQYF.

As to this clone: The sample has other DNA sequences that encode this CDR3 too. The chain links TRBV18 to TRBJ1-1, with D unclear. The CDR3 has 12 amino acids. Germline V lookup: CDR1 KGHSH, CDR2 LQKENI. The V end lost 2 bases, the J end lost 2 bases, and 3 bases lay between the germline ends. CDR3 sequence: CASSPANTEAFF. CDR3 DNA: TGTGCCAGCTCACCAGCTAACACTGAAGCTTTCTTT.

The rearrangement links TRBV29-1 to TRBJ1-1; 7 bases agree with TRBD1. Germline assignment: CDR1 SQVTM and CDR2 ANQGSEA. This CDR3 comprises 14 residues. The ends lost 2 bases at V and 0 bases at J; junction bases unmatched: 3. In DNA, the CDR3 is TGCAGCGTTGAACCGACAGGGCTGAACACTGAAGCTTTCTTT. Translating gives CSVEPTGLNTEAFF.

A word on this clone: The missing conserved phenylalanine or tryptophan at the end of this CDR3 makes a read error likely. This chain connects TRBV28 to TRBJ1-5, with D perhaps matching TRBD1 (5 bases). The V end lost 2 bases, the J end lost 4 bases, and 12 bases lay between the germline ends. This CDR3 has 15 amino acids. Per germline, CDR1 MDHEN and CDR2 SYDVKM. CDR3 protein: CASSLGGDWNQPQHL. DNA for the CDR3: TGTGCCAGCAGTTTAGGGGGGGATTGGAATCAGCCCCAGCATCTT.

Written as DNA, the CDR3 is TGTGCCAGCAGGAGGGAGAACTATGGCTACACCTTC. Protein sequence: CASRRENYGYTF. The chain carries TRBV28 and TRBJ1-2; D unclear. Trimming removed 6 bases from V and 2 bases from J, with 7 bases in between. The CDR3 sequence is 12 residues long. Germline V lookup: CDR1 MDHEN, CDR2 SYDVKM.

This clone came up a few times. CDR3 region: CASSPQPGYQETQYF. The CDR3 nucleotides read TGTGCCAGTAGTCCCCAACCCGGTTACCAAGAGACCCAGTACTTC. The genes are TRBV19 and TRBJ2-5, with unresolved D. The CDR3 has 15 residues. V lost 5 bases and J 0 bases, leaving 13 bases between the germline ends. Looked up from germline, CDR1 is LNHDA and CDR2 is SQIVND (reference sequence).

CDR3 DNA sequence: TGTGCCAGCTCACTCACGGACAGGGATTGGGGCGGCTACACCTTC. The encoded protein is CASSLTDRDWGGYTF. The chain has TRBV18 and TRBJ1-2, with 8 bases identical to TRBD1. The CDR3 is 15 amino acids. The ends lost 4 bases at V and 8 bases at J; junction bases unmatched: 12. CDR1 is KGHSH, CDR2 LQKENI, per germline.